One sample yielded the 9 T cell receptor beta chains listed below, sequenced in a study of CD8+CD57+ T cells in acquired aplastic anemia. Patients picked for sequencing had shown CD8+CD57+ cell expansion detected by flow cytometry. Profiles of TCR beta VDJ and CDR3 were generated from a genomic DNA template. TCRdb redid the calling of the reads with MiXCR, one entry per CDR3 protein. The sample lists about 200,000 distinct CDR3 sequences, about 60% occurring once. Sequenced: sorted CD4+, CD8+, or CD8+CD57+ T cells (not recorded which) from PBMCs. The source is a human donor with aplastic anemia.

This clonotype was found a few times. The chain couples TRBV5-1 to TRBJ2-7, with D maybe TRBD2 (5 bases). Per the germline V gene, CDR1 is SGHRS and CDR2 is YFSETQ. V dropped 4 bases and J dropped 5 bases, with 13 bases sitting between them. The CDR3 consists of 13 residues. CDR3: CASSTEGVNEQYF. The CDR3 DNA sequence: TGCGCCAGCAGCACCGAGGGAGTGAACGAGCAGTACTTC.

This clonotype appeared a few times. The genes are TRBV29-1 and TRBJ2-3, with 8 bases matching TRBD1. The germline V gene has CDR1 SQVTM and CDR2 ANQGSEA. CDR3 length equals 14 residues. V was pared by 4 bases and J by 2 bases, with 5 bases of the junction left unmatched. CDR3 sequence: CSVVRDRNTDTQYF. Here the CDR3 DNA reads TGCAGCGTTGTACGGGACAGGAACACAGATACGCAGTATTTT.

The genes are TRBV6-2 or TRBV6-3 and TRBJ1-1; D is unclear. Trimming left V 4 bases short and J 6 bases short, with 9 bases between. The CDR3 has 12 residues. Germline V lookup: CDR1 MNHEY, CDR2 SVGEGT. The CDR3 is CASSSGNAEAFF. The CDR3 DNA reads TGTGCCAGCAGTTCGGGGAATGCTGAAGCTTTCTTT.

A remark on this clonotype: At one of its ends the junction is not consistent with the germline gene, which may arise from a read error. The gene calls are TRBV10-3 and TRBJ2-7; no reliable D call. The length of the CDR3 is 14 residues. CDR1 and CDR2 from the germline V gene are ENHRY and SYGVKD. Written as DNA, the CDR3 is TGTGCCATCAGTGAAACCGACATCAACTACGAGCGGTACTTC. Amino acid sequence: CAISETDINYERYF.

This clonotype was seen ten or more times. The rearrangement links TRBV5-8 to TRBJ1-4; D ambiguous. Germline V gives CDR1 SGHTS, CDR2 YDEGEE. The CDR3 is 15 residues long. V dropped 3 bases and J dropped 5 bases, with 14 bases sitting between them. The CDR3 DNA is TGTGCCAGCAGCTCCGAAGTTGCGGGGAATGAAAAACTGTTTTTT. This gives the protein CASSSEVAGNEKLFF.

J is TRBJ2-1 and V is TRBV20-1; D is possibly TRBD1 or TRBD2 (5 bases each). The germline CDR1 and CDR2 sequences are DFQATT and SNEGSKA (reference sequence). There are 14 residues in the CDR3. The V and J ends lost 3 bases and 4 bases respectively, with 13 bases between them. The CDR3 is CSASDGGPYNEQFF. The DNA of the CDR3 is TGCAGTGCTAGCGATGGGGGACCATACAATGAGCAGTTCTTC.

The chain links TRBV7-8 to TRBJ2-3; 14 bases fit TRBD2. Losses at the gene ends were 3 bases for V and 1 base for J; bases not matched to a gene: 0. This CDR3 has 16 amino acids. The V gene's germline CDR1 is SGHVS and CDR2 FQNEAQ. CDR3 region: CASSLTSGGGTDTQYF. The CDR3 DNA is TGTGCCAGCAGCTTGACTAGCGGGGGGGGCACAGATACGCAGTATTTT.

The chain combines TRBV15 with TRBJ1-2; unclear D gene. V was cut by 1 base and J by 6 bases, with 12 bases left in between. CDR1 LNHNV and CDR2 YYDKDF come from the germline V gene (reference sequence). The CDR3 extends over 14 amino acids. Here the CDR3 reads CATSRVATGHGYTF. The DNA of the CDR3 is TGTGCCACCAGCAGAGTGGCGACTGGGCATGGCTACACCTTC. The whole variable domain, remainder taken from reference TRBV15 and TRBJ1-2, is DAMVIQNPRYQVTQFGKPVTLSCSQTLNHNVMYWYQQKSSQAPKLLFHYYDKDFNNEADTPDNFQSRRPNTSFCFLDIRSPGLGDTAMYLCATSRVATGHGYTFGSGTRLTVV.

J is TRBJ1-5 and V is TRBV15, with unresolved D. Per germline, CDR1 LNHNV and CDR2 YYDKDF (reference sequence). CDR3 length: 14 amino acids. V was pared by 7 bases and J by 4 bases, with 14 bases between. CDR3 in amino acids: CATTYYPANQPQHF. CDR3 DNA sequence: TGTGCCACCACCTACTACCCGGCTAATCAGCCCCAGCATTTT.